Following are 5 T cell receptor beta chains from one sample sequenced in a study of control samples from healthy donors and cancer patients. Method: immunoSEQ multiplex PCR; TCRdb's copy keeps in-frame clones and lacks some. The sample yields about 130,000 clones, over 75% seen once. The specimen sequenced was blood. Receptor source: a man aged 18 to 30 in good health.

The chain links TRBV27 to TRBJ2-1; 7 bases are shared with TRBD2. The CDR3 is 13 residues long. J gave up 6 bases and V 5 bases, and 4 bases lay outside the gene matches. Germline CDR1 MNHEY, CDR2 SMNVEV (reference sequence). The DNA of the CDR3 is TGTGCCAGCAGTATAGGGGAGGGCAATGAGCAGTTCTTC. It encodes CASSIGEGNEQFF.

V is TRBV6-2 or TRBV6-3 and J is TRBJ2-7; D is possibly TRBD1 or TRBD2 (5 bases each). The V and J ends lost 0 bases and 2 bases respectively, with 14 bases between them. In germline, CDR1 is MNHEY, CDR2 SVGEGT. This CDR3 has 16 residues. The CDR3 DNA follows: TGTGCCAGCAGTTACTCGAGGGGCGTCTCTACCTACGAGCAGTACTTC. Its translation: CASSYSRGVSTYEQYF.

This chain connects TRBV20-1 to TRBJ1-5, with D unclear. Trimming shortened V by 3 bases and J by 5 bases, and 14 bases separated the two germline ends. CDR1 and CDR2 (germline): DFQATT, SNEGSKA (reference sequence). CDR3 length equals 14 residues. Here the CDR3 reads CSASLTENDQPQHF. CDR3 in DNA: TGCAGTGCTAGTCTCACTGAGAACGATCAGCCCCAGCATTTT.

This clone turned up a few times. The chain carries TRBV29-1 and TRBJ1-1, with D possibly TRBD1 on 5 matching bases. V was clipped by 8 bases and J by 0 bases, with 13 bases between them. Germline CDR1 is SQVTM and CDR2 is ANQGSEA. The CDR3 contains 13 residues. This CDR3 is CSSKGTVNTEAFF. CDR3 nucleotide sequence: TGCAGCTCGAAAGGGACGGTGAACACTGAAGCTTTCTTT.

The J gene is TRBJ2-1, the V gene TRBV24-1; 10 bases line up with TRBD2. Trimming cost V 0 bases and J 6 bases; bases outside gene matches: 7. The length of the CDR3 is 17 residues. Germline CDR1 reads KGHDR; CDR2 reads SFDVKD. The CDR3 nucleotides are TGTGCCACCAGTGATTTGCAGGGGCTAGCGGGAGCCAATGAGCAGTTCTTC. It translates to CATSDLQGLAGANEQFF.